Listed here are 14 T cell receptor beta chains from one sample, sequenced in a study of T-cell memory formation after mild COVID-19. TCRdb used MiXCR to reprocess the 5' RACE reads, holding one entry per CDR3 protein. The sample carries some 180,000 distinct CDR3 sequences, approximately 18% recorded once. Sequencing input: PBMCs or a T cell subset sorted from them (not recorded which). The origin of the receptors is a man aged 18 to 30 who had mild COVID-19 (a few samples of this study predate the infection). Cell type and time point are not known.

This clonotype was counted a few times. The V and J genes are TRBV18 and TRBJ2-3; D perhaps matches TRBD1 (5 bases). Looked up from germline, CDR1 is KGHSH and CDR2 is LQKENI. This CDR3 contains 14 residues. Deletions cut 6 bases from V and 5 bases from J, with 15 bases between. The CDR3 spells CASSLGVSGDTQYF. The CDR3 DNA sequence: TGTGCCAGCTCGCTAGGGGTGTCTGGAGATACGCAGTATTTT.

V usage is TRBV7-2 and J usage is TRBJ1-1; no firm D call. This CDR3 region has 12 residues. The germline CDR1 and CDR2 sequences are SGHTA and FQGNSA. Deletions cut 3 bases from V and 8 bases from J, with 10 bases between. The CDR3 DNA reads TGTGCCAGCAGCTTCTTTAATACAGAAGCTTTCTTT. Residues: CASSFFNTEAFF.

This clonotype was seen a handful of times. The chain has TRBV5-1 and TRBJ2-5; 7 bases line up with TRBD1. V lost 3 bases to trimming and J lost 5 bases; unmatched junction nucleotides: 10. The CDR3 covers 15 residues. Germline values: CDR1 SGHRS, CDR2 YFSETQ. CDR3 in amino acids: CASSSNRGVGETQYF. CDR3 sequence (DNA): TGCGCCAGCAGCTCGAACAGGGGCGTAGGTGAGACCCAGTACTTC.

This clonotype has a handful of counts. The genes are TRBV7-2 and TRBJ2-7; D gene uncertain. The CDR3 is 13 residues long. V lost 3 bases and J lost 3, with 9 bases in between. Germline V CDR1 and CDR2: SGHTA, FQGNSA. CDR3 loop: CASSFLGYYEQYF. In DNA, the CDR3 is TGTGCCAGCAGCTTTTTGGGGTACTACGAGCAGTACTTC.

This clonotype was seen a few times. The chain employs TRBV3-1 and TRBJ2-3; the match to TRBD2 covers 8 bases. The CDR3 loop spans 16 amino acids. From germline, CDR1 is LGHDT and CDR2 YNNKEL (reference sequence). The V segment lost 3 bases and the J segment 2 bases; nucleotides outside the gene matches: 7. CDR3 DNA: TGTGCCAGCAGCCATCCCCAGCGGGGGCCCACAGATACGCAGTATTTT. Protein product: CASSHPQRGPTDTQYF.

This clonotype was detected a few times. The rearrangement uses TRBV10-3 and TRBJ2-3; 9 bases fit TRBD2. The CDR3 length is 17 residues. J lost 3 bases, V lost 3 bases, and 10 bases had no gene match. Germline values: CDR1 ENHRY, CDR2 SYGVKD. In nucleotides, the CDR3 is TGTGCCATCAGTGATGTATACAGCGGGGGGTCAACAGATACGCAGTATTTT. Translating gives CAISDVYSGGSTDTQYF.

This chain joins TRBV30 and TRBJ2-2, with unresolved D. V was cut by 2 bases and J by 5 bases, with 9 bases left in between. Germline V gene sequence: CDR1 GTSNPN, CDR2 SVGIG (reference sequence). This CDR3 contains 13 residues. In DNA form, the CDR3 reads TGTGCCTGGAGTCCGGGCCCTACCGGGGAGCTGTTTTTT. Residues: CAWSPGPTGELFF.

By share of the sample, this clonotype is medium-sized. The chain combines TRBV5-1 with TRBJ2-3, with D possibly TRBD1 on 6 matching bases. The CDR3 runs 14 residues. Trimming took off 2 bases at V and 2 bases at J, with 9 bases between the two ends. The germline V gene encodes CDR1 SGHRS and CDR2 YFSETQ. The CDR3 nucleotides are TGCGCCAGCAGCTTAGGGGGTATCACAGATACGCAGTATTTT. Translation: CASSLGGITDTQYF. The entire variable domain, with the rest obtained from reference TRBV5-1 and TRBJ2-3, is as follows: KAGVTQTPRYLIKTRGQQVTLSCSPISGHRSVSWYQQTPGQGLQFLFEYFSETQRNKGNFPGRFSGRQFSNSRSEMNVSTLELGDSALYLCASSLGGITDTQYFGPGTRLTVL.

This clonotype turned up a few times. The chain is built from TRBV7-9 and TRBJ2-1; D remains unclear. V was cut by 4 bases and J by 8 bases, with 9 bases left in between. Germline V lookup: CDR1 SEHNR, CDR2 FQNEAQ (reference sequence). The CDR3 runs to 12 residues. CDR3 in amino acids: CASSSMGYEQFF. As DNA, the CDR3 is TGTGCCAGCAGCTCGATGGGATATGAGCAGTTCTTC.

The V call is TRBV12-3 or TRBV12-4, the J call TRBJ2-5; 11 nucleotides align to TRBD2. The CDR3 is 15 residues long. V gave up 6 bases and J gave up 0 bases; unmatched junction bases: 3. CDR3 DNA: TGTGCCAGCAGGCCGACTAGCGGGGACCAAGAGACCCAGTACTTC. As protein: CASRPTSGDQETQYF.

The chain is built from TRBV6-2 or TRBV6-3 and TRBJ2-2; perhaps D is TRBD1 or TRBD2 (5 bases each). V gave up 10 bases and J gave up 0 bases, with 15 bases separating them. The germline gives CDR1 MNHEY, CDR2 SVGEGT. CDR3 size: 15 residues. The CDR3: CATRFGGTNTGELFF. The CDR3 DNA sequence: TGTGCCACGCGTTTTGGGGGAACGAACACCGGGGAGCTGTTTTTT.

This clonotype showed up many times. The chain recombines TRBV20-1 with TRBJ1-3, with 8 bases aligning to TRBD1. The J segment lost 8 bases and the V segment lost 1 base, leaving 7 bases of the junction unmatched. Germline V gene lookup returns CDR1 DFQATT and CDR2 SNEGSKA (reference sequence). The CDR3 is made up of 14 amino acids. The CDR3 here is CSARVAGGRDTIYF. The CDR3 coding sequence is TGCAGTGCTAGAGTGGCAGGGGGCAGGGACACCATATATTTT.

CDR3 amino acids: CAISESILDPRYF. CDR3 in DNA: TGTGCCATCAGTGAGTCGATTCTGGACCCCAGGTATTTT. The gene calls are TRBV10-3 and TRBJ2-3; D gene ambiguous. CDR1 ENHRY and CDR2 SYGVKD come from the germline V gene. The CDR3 covers 13 residues. The ends were cut back, 0 bases at V and 14 bases at J, with 15 bases in the middle.

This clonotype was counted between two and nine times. The CDR3 loop reads CASSQESGGANTGELFF. For the CDR3, the DNA is TGCGCCAGCAGCCAAGAAAGCGGGGGGGCGAACACCGGGGAGCTGTTTTTT. The V gene is TRBV4-1, the J gene TRBJ2-2; 10 bases agree with TRBD2. Germline trimming cut 0 bases from V and 0 bases from J; bases unmatched to any gene: 1. The CDR3 consists of 17 residues. Per the germline V gene, CDR1 is MGHRA and CDR2 is YSYEKL.